A selection of T cell receptor beta chains follows, all from one sample in a study of cytomegalovirus exposure and HLA in healthy donors. The protocol was immunoSEQ multiplex PCR, while the TCRdb copy is restricted to in-frame clones and leaves out a portion. The sample includes roughly 71,000 clones, 85% to 95% of them seen just once. Sequencing input: PBMCs. These receptors all stem from a woman between 18 and 29 years old in good health and CMV-seronegative. CDR3s include the opening cysteine and the closing phenylalanine or tryptophan. Each record gives: D gene, J gene, V gene, CDR3 DNA, CDR3 protein. A D gene is named only where the DNA matches it firmly.

>NA|TRBJ1-1|TRBV28
TGTGCCAGCTGGACCGACAGGTCAGCTTTCTTT
CASWTDRSAFF
>NA|TRBJ1-4|TRBV4-1
TGCGCCAGCAGCCAAGACGGGACATTTGGGGATGAAAAACTGTTTTTT
CASSQDGTFGDEKLFF
>NA|TRBJ2-5|TRBV6-5
TGTGCCAGCAGTTTTCTGGAGACCCAGTACTTC
CASSFLETQYF
>TRBD2|TRBJ2-7|TRBV6-6
TGTGCCAGCAGGCCCGGGGGGGCCTACGAGCAGTACTTC
CASRPGGAYEQYF
>NA|TRBJ2-7|TRBV7-9
TGTGCCAGCAGCTTTTCCGCCTACGAGCAGTACTTC
CASSFSAYEQYF
>TRBD2|TRBJ2-2|TRBV7-8
TGTGCCAGCAGCTTAGTCACTAGCGGGGGGTTCAACGGGGAGCTGTTTTTT
CASSLVTSGGFNGELFF
>TRBD1|TRBJ2-1|TRBV28
TGTGCCAGCAGTTACATCGGGACAGGGATATACAATGAGCAGTTCTTC
CASSYIGTGIYNEQFF
>TRBD1|TRBJ1-4|TRBV5-5
TGTGCCAGCAGCTTTACCATCCTCCGGGACAGGGCAAATGAAAAACTGTTTTTT
CASSFTILRDRANEKLFF
>TRBD1|TRBJ1-2|TRBV5-4
TGTGCCAGCAGCTTGGGGGGGACAGGGGGCGCCCTCTATGGCTACACCTTC
CASSLGGTGGALYGYTF
>NA|TRBJ2-3|TRBV6-6
TGTGCCAGCAGCCCACGGCTACGGGGGAGGCCAGATACGCAGTATTTT
CASSPRLRGRPDTQYF
>NA|TRBJ1-5|TRBV5-1
TGCGCCAGCAGCTTGTGGACAAGGCCCCTGAAGGATCAGCCCCAGCATTTT
CASSLWTRPLKDQPQHF